This TCR beta chain stems from a study of identical twins. The CDR3 sequence is 18 residues long. This clonotype appeared a few times. One entry per CDR3 protein results from TCRdb running MiXCR on the 5' RACE reads. This table holds fewer than 800,000 distinct CDR3 sequences, just over 7% found once. The sample was also reused in another study, on yellow fever vaccine responses in identical twins.

The TCR originated in a woman between 18 and 29 years old in good health. Sequencing was done on a sample of PBMCs. This chain uses TRBV21-1 with TRBJ2-3; TRBD1 is the table's D call, not checked against the DNA. TRBV21-1 is a pseudogene. CDR3 protein: CASSKAGCALGGTDTQYF. As DNA, the CDR3 is TGTGCCAGCAGCAAAGCTGGTTGTGCGTTGGGGGGCACAGATACGCAGTATTTT.